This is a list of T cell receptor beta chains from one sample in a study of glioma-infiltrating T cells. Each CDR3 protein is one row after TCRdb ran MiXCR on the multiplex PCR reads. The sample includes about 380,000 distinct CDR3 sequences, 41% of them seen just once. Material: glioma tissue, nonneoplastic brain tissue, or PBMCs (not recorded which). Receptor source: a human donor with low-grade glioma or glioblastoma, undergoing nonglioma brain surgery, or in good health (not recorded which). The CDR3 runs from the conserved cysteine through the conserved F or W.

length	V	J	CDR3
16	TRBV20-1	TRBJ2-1	CSAPREGLYRINEQFF
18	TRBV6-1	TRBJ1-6	CASSQKGGPSSYNSALHF
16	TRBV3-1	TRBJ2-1	CASSQGWDRASNEQFF
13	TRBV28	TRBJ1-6	CARRGQYNSTLHF
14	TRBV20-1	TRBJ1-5	CSARGTGWDQPQHF
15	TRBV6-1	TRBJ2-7	CASNLRTSVPYEQYF
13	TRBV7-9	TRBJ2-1	CASSPGMGLEQFF
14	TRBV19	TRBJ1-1	CASSLRVENTEAFF
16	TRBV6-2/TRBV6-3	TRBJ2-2	CASSRGGGRNTGELFF
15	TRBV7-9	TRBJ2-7	CASSLAHLLGHEQYF
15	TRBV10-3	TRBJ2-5	CAISVMTGSRETQYF
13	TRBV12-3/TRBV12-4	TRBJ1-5	CASSSEYNQPQHF
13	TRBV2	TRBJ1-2	CATDRERDYGYTF
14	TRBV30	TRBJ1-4	CAWSMTGAEEKLFF
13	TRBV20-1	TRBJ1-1	CSAREGRKTEAFF
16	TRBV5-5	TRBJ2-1	CASSPRGTSVPGEQFF
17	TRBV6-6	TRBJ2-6	CASSYFTGIRGANVLTF
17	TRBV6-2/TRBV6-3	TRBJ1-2	CASLRYSRQGGASGYTF
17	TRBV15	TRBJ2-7	CATSREVGDRWAYEQYF
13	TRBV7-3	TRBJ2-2	CASSLTLDGELFF
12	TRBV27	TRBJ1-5	CASSLSPQPQHF
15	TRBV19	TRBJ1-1	CASSSRTGGLPEAFF
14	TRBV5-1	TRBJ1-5	CASSLDTANQPQHF
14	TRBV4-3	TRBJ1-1	CASSQDQGYTEAFF
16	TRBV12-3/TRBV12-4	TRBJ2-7	CASSLLAGGSSYEQYF
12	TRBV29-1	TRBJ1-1	CSVNLWDGEAFF
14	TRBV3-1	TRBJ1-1	CASSQDSQATEAFF
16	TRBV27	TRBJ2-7	CASYSLGSGSSYEQYF
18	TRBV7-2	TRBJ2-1	CASSLDIAGGIYGNEQFF
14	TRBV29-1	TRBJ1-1	CSVGGAVLNTEAFF
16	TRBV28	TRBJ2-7	CASILRPGTGSSEQYF
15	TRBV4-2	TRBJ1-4	CASSPIPGEDEKLFF
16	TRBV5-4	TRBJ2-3	CASSLVAGGVTDTQYF
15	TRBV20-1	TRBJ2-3	CSAKKSRGSLDTQYF
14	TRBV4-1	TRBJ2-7	CASSPRDSSYEQYF
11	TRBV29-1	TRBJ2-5	CSVYSQETQYF
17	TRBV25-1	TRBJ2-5	CASSEGVLGTQGETQYF
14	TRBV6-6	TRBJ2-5	CASNRQVYQETQYF
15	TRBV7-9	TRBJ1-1	CASRRGRATNTEAFF
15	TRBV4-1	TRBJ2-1	CASSQDSFSYNEQFF
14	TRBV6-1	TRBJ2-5	CASTTGTAQETQYF
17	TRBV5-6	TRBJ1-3	CASSSSPGTDTGNTIYF
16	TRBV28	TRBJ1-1	CASSLQGARPNTEAFF
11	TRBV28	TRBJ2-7	CASQAFYEQYF
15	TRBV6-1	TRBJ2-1	CASRLEQSSYNEQFF
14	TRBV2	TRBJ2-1	CASRGTSAHNEQFF
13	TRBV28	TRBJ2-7	CASRTGSLYEQYF
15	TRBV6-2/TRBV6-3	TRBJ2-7	CASSYWAGNSYEQYF
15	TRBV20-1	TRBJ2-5	CSARTGGAWSGTQYF